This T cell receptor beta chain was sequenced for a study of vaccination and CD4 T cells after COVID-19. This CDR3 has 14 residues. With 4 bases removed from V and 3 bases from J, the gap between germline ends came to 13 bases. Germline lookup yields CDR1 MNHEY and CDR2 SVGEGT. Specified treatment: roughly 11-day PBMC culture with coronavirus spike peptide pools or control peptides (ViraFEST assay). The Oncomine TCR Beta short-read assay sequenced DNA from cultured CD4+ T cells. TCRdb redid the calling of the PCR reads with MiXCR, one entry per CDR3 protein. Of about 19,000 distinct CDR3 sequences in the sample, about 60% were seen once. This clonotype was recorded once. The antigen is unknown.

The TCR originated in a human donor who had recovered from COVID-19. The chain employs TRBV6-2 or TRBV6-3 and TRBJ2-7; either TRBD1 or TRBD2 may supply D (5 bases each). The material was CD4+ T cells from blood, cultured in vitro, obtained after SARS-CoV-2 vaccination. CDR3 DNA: TGTGCCAGCAGTTTGGGGACCCAGATCTACGAGCAGTACTTC. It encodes CASSLGTQIYEQYF.